This TCR beta chain comes out of a study of regulatory T cells in long-lasting Graves disease (dated by TCRdb to about 2021). Turning to the overall study: Antithyroid drugs had been taken for less than 3 months by newly diagnosed Graves' disease patients. The study was conducted in China and was registered as a clinical trial. A total of some 35 samples underwent TCR sequencing: around 13 from persistent and 20 from newly diagnosed Graves' disease patients. Patients with persistent Graves' disease were compared with patients with newly diagnosed Graves' disease using TCR sequencing and RNA sequencing of peripheral blood.

CDR1 and CDR2 are read off the germline V gene as SGDLS and YYNGEE. At the junction V is shortened by 4 bases and J by 0 bases; bases outside the gene matches: 8. CDR3 length: 16 amino acids, cysteine to phenylalanine. Of all the DNA, just the CDR3 is kept, 48 bases in frame from base 1. Interpreted using the paper, the time point label stands for: newly diagnosed GD, antithyroid drugs for less than 3 months. RNA was extracted from PBMCs in TRIzol for both TCR sequencing and RNA sequencing. The diagnosis of Graves' disease followed American Thyroid Association guidelines. The patients came from an endocrinology department in Xi'an, China. From each patient, about 9.7 milliliters of peripheral blood was collected into an EDTA anticoagulant tube. Ficoll Paque Plus density gradient separation was used to isolate PBMCs, and no additional T cell sorting was done. RNA quality was checked with an Agilent 2100 Bioanalyzer and agarose gel, and concentration with a NanoDrop 2000.

Overall study outcomes, separate from this receptor: Lower TCR Shannon entropy and fewer highly expanded clones were observed in persistent Graves' disease patients than in newly diagnosed patients, which suggested clonal expansion. Persistent patients shared more public clonotypes among themselves (roughly 2,700) than newly diagnosed patients did (approximately 970). The small sample size was acknowledged by the authors as a limitation that may reduce accuracy. Peripheral blood alone was examined, since thyroid tissue, which constituted the primary lesion, could not be accessed. Only the TCR beta chain was sequenced and analyzed. Preferential use of TRBV28, TRBJ1-2 and TRBJ2-5 was observed in persistent disease, whereas TRBV20-1 and TRBJ2-1 were favored in newly diagnosed disease.

Receptor amplification or capture employed multiplex PCR. TCRdb records Illumina HiSeq 4000 as the sequencer. iRepertoire HTBI primers and Arm-PCR amplification of CDR3 regions were used to construct TCR beta libraries. Gel purification was performed on PCR products prior to sequencing. In the paper's pipeline: Gene usage analysis of CDR3 amino acid clonotypes used the approximately 62 TRBV and around 14 TRBJ segments found across samples. Filtered high-quality paired reads were merged into contigs using COPE and FqMerger. BLAST was used to align contigs to the IMGT TRBV, TRBD and TRBJ reference genes, and CDR3 was defined following IMGT. Highly expanded clones were defined as clonotypes with a frequency above 0.1%. Repertoire diversity was measured by Shannon entropy, and V-J evenness by the Gini coefficient. A clonotype was considered public if more than one individual shared it. TCRdb took the public reads, trimmed them with fastp at Q25, ran MiXCR for clone calling and kept in-frame beta chains. All rows with the same CDR3 protein become a single entry with the most common DNA and genes. The V and J calls were not made by the authors but by TCRdb's processing. This sample holds about 440,000 distinct CDR3 sequences; just under 15% were observed only once. The ten largest account for approximately 16% of the sample.

As regards this clonotype: Its antigen is still unknown. Base qualities are not recorded, but no much larger clone differs from it by a single base.

The same data also contributed to another study, on T cells in Graves' hyperthyroidism and ophthalmopathy. Drawing on the second study: Graves' hyperthyroidism was defined as stable when no progression to ophthalmopathy occurred over 18 months of follow-up. The hyperthyroidism patients were between 18 and 65 years old and newly diagnosed, with a disease duration of less than 2 months. Any patient with an uncontrolled infection, another autoimmune disease, pregnancy or lactation was excluded. Diagnoses were established on the basis of clinical symptoms, serum thyroxine and TRAb, thyroid ultrasound, and orbital computed tomography. For the first round of RT-PCR on the TCR CDR3, the HTBI primer set was used together with the Qiagen OneStep RT-PCR kit. Most expanded thyroid clonotypes (frequency above 0.001) were also detected in blood, suggesting blood repertoires may reflect thyroid immune responses. In cross-validation, a model built on a 13 V-J signature told ophthalmopathy apart from stable hyperthyroidism with under 90% sensitivity and 81% to 82% specificity, and in testing the same model reached 80%/75%. During validation, the model predicted progression to ophthalmopathy a median of around six months ahead of onset, with just under 71% sensitivity and 72.22% specificity. TCR V-J signatures able to tell the groups apart were searched for in a discovery cohort of more than 90 patients, of whom over 40 had Graves' ophthalmopathy and about 60 had stable Graves' hyperthyroidism. Prospective prediction of ophthalmopathy was tested in an independent validation cohort of 18 to 20 hyperthyroidism patients and 15 to 17 patients who later progressed to ophthalmopathy. The 85 to 100 discovery patients were randomly split 7:3 into training and test sets. In addition, the study compared T-cell repertoires in thyroid tissue and in blood from roughly 6 Graves' hyperthyroidism patients. Following sampling, methimazole starting at 30 mg daily was given to hyperthyroidism patients, and high-dose intravenous methylprednisolone was given to ophthalmopathy patients. Libraries were constructed in a second round of multiplex PCR, after which size selection and purification were carried out. Sequencing of the libraries was done on an Illumina HiSeq2000 using paired-end 100 bp reads. Raw data were processed with SOAPnuke, discarding reads with adapters, uncalled bases, mean Phred below 15, or no exact constant-primer or identifier match. High-quality paired reads were merged with COPE v1.2.5, and unique nucleotide sequences were defined as clonotypes. Clonotypes were aligned to IMGT TRBV, TRBD and TRBJ reference segments using MiTCR v1.1. The analysis was restricted to V-J combinations with a frequency above 0.0001, which together covered about 99% of the repertoires. A TCS score was defined as the ratio between F50 (clonal expansion) and ExV (chaos), using BLOSUM62-based TCRdist between CDR3 peptides within each V-J. Welch's t-statistics and random forest reduced some 510 V-J features to some 14, which were used in a naive Bayes classifier (R e1071). No statistical method was used to set the sample size in advance, and investigators knew the group allocation. TCR Vbeta CDR3 sequencing of 135 peripheral blood samples (about 45 ophthalmopathy, 75 to 80 hyperthyroidism and some 17 progressor patients) is reported in the paper.

The receptor comes from a woman younger than 45 with Graves disease. Donor details come from another sample of the same person, matched by shared clones. Sequencing used peripheral blood mononuclear cells (PBMCs), obtained at new diagnosis, from a patient treated with antithyroid drugs. The chain is made from TRBV9 and TRBJ2-3; 7 bases in between match TRBD2. The CDR3 protein sequence reads: CASSPQRGPSTDTQYF. The bases read TGTGCCAGCAGCCCCCAGCGGGGTCCTAGCACAGATACGCAGTATTTT.